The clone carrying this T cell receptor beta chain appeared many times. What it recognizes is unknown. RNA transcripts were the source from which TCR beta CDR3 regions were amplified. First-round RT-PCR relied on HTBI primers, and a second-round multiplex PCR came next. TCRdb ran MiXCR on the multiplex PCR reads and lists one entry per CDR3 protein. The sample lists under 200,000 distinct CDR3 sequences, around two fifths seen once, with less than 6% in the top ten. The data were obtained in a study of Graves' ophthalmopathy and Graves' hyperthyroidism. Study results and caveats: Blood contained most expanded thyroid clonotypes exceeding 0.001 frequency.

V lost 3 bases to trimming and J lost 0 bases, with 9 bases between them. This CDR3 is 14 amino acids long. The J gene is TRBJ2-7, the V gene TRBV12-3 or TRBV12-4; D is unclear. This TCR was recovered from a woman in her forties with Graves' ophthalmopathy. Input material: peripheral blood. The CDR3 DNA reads TGTGCCAGCAGTTTGAATGAGGACTCCTACGAGCAGTACTTC. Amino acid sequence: CASSLNEDSYEQYF.